This passage covers 23 T cell receptor beta chains from one sample sequenced in a study of cytomegalovirus exposure and HLA in healthy donors. Primers: 60 Vbeta forward and 13 Jbeta reverse. The protocol was immunoSEQ multiplex PCR, while the TCRdb copy is restricted to in-frame clones and leaves out a portion. Found here are 80,000 or so clones, 55% to 85% of them singletons; the top ten hold 11%. Sample: PBMCs. The receptors derive from a woman aged 40 to 50 in good health and CMV-seropositive.

The chain joins TRBV6-6 to TRBJ1-5, with 8 positions matching TRBD1. The CDR3 is 13 residues long. J lost 7 bases, V lost 4 bases, and 3 bases had no gene match. CDR1 and CDR2 from the germline V gene are MNHNY and SVGAGI (reference sequence). This CDR3 reads CASSWDRTQPQHF. The DNA of the CDR3 is TGTGCCAGCAGTTGGGACAGGACCCAGCCCCAGCATTTT.

Details on this clone: One end of the junction fails to match germline, which may point to a read error. The chain carries TRBV7-9 and TRBJ2-7; 7 bases are shared with TRBD2. This CDR3 is built from 13 residues. Germline CDR1 SEHNR, CDR2 FQNEAQ (reference sequence). In nucleotides, the CDR3 is TGTGCCAGCAGCACCCAGGGAGGGAGTTCAACGAACTTC. Its translation: CASSTQGGSSTNF.

Only a few counts were recorded for this clone. The chain uses TRBV15 and TRBJ2-5; 7 positions match TRBD1. The J segment lost 0 bases and the V segment lost 3 bases, leaving 4 bases of the junction unmatched. Germline assignment: CDR1 LNHNV and CDR2 YYDKDF (reference sequence). This CDR3 region has 15 residues. This chain's CDR3 is CATSSPGQNQETQYF. The CDR3, as DNA: TGTGCCACCAGCAGTCCGGGACAGAACCAAGAGACCCAGTACTTC.

The rearrangement links TRBV4-1 to TRBJ1-2; D ambiguous. V lost 2 bases, J lost 7 bases, and 14 bases lay in between. This CDR3 has 14 amino acids. Germline V CDR1 and CDR2: MGHRA, YSYEKL. DNA of the CDR3: TGCGCCAGCAGCCAAAACCGCGGGGATTCTGGCTACACCTTC. Encoded protein: CASSQNRGDSGYTF.

The gene calls are TRBV30 and TRBJ1-5; 7 positions match TRBD1. This CDR3 contains 15 residues. After removal of 3 bases from V and 0 bases from J, the junction contained 5 bases not matched to a gene. Germline V gene lookup returns CDR1 GTSNPN and CDR2 SVGIG (reference sequence). The CDR3 loop is CAWRGTVGSNQPQHF. The CDR3 DNA sequence: TGTGCCTGGAGAGGGACAGTCGGTAGCAATCAGCCCCAGCATTTT. Looking up the rest from reference TRBV30 and TRBJ1-5 gives the full variable domain: SQTIHQWPATLVQPVGSPLSLECTVEGTSNPNLYWYRQAAGRGLQLLFYSVGIGQISSEVPQNLSASRPQDRQFILSSKKLLLSDSGFYLCAWRGTVGSNQPQHFGDGTRLSIL.

This clone was seen only a few times. This chain's CDR3 is CASSWGGANEKLFF. CDR3 sequence (DNA): TGTGCCAGCAGTTGGGGGGGAGCTAATGAAAAACTGTTTTTT. This chain links TRBV27 with TRBJ1-4; D is possibly TRBD1 (5 bases). CDR1 is MNHEY, CDR2 SMNVEV, per germline (reference sequence). Trimming cost V 4 bases and J 3 bases, with 9 bases left between them. The CDR3 covers 14 residues.

The CDR3 sequence: CAWSGLGGTEAFF. CDR3 DNA sequence: TGTGCCTGGAGTGGTTTGGGGGGCACTGAAGCTTTCTTT. The V and J genes are TRBV30 and TRBJ1-1; TRBD1 is a possible D gene (5 bases). V lost 1 base to trimming and J lost 4 bases, with 10 bases between them. Germline V gene lookup returns CDR1 GTSNPN and CDR2 SVGIG (reference sequence). The CDR3 spans 13 residues.

This clone has only one observation. This chain connects TRBV4-1 to TRBJ2-2; 12 bases line up with TRBD1. Per germline, CDR1 MGHRA and CDR2 YSYEKL. The CDR3 is made up of 18 amino acids. Losses at the gene ends were 9 bases for V and 3 bases for J; bases not matched to a gene: 14. For the CDR3, the DNA is TGCGCCAGTTCATTCGGGACAGGGGGCCGGTTGGACACCGGGGAGCTGTTTTTT. It translates to CASSFGTGGRLDTGELFF.

The chain is built from TRBV5-1 and TRBJ2-5; D is ambiguous. The J call is doubtful: the DNA matches TRBJ2-7 better. The CDR3 has 13 amino acids. CDR1 is SGHRS and CDR2 is YFSETQ in the germline V gene. The CDR3 is CASSPADFYEQYF. For the CDR3, the DNA is TGCGCCAGCAGTCCGGCAGACTTCTACGAGCAGTACTTC.

The table lists this clone with a few counts. This chain links TRBV6-6 with TRBJ1-5; 7 nucleotides match TRBD1. There are 16 residues in the CDR3. The V gene's germline CDR1 is MNHNY and CDR2 SVGAGI (reference sequence). V shed 2 bases and J 5 bases; nucleotides not matched to a gene: 9. In nucleotides, the CDR3 is TGTGCCAGCAGTTACCCCCTGGACAGGCGAGATCAGCCCCAGCATTTT. Translation: CASSYPLDRRDQPQHF.

The V gene is TRBV28, the J gene TRBJ2-1; no clear D gene. This CDR3 has 14 residues. Germline values: CDR1 MDHEN, CDR2 SYDVKM. With 6 bases removed from V and 0 bases from J, the gap between germline ends came to 9 bases. The CDR3 DNA sequence: TGTGCCAGCAGACAGCCGAGCTCCTACAATGAGCAGTTCTTC. Amino acids: CASRQPSSYNEQFF.

In the case of this clone: An end of the junction differs from the germline gene, which may be a read error. V gene TRBV5-1 combines with J gene TRBJ1-2; a possible D gene is TRBD1 (5 bases). This CDR3 contains 13 residues. Germline CDR1 and CDR2: SGHRS and YFSETQ. DNA of the CDR3: TGCGCCAGCAGCTTGTCGGGGGACTATGGCTACCCCTTC. Translating gives CASSLSGDYGYPF.

The chain links TRBV19 to TRBJ1-3; maybe TRBD1 (5 bases). The V and J ends lost 3 bases and 7 bases respectively, with 16 bases between them. Per the germline V gene, CDR1 is LNHDA and CDR2 is SQIVND (reference sequence). The CDR3 contains 15 residues. This chain's CDR3 is CASSMGFRVWNTIYF. In nucleotides, the CDR3 is TGTGCCAGTAGTATGGGGTTCAGGGTGTGGAACACCATATATTTT.

The chain uses TRBV7-2 and TRBJ2-1; D ambiguous. The V end lost 3 bases, the J end lost 6 bases, and 9 bases lay between the germline ends. This CDR3 contains 13 residues. The germline V gene has CDR1 SGHTA and CDR2 FQGNSA. This CDR3 reads CASSLRLINEQFF. The DNA of the CDR3 is TGTGCCAGCAGCTTGAGACTTATCAATGAGCAGTTCTTC.

The genes are TRBV5-1 and TRBJ2-7; the match to TRBD1 covers 9 bases. CDR1 SGHRS and CDR2 YFSETQ come from the germline V gene. The CDR3 sequence is 16 residues long. Trimming removed 4 bases from V and 4 bases from J; junction bases left unmatched: 12. The CDR3 DNA follows: TGCGCCAGCAGCGCGAACCCGGGACAGGGTGTATACGAGCAGTACTTC. This sequence encodes CASSANPGQGVYEQYF.

The V call is TRBV6-5, the J call TRBJ1-5, with 9 bases matching TRBD1. The V segment lost 6 bases and the J segment 2 bases; nucleotides outside the gene matches: 2. The CDR3 length is 14 residues. The germline V gene has CDR1 MNHEY and CDR2 SVGAGI. DNA of the CDR3: TGTGCCAGCAGCCGGACAGGGGGCAATCAGCCCCAGCATTTT. Its translation: CASSRTGGNQPQHF.

V is TRBV7-9 and J is TRBJ2-1; possible D gene TRBD2, 6 bases. The CDR3 has 14 residues. Germline V lookup: CDR1 SEHNR, CDR2 FQNEAQ (reference sequence). The germline V and J ends were trimmed by 9 bases and 6 bases, with 18 bases remaining between them. The CDR3 spells CASYLTGEGNEQFF. The CDR3 DNA reads as TGTGCCAGTTACCTGACGGGAGAGGGCAATGAGCAGTTCTTC.

This clone was seen more than once but under ten times. The chain has TRBV5-8 and TRBJ1-1, with D possibly TRBD1 on 6 matching bases. The CDR3 is 13 residues long. Germline assignment: CDR1 SGHTS and CDR2 YDEGEE. Trimming left V 10 bases short and J 0 bases short, with 13 bases between. CDR3 coding DNA: TGTGCCGGGTATTGGGGGCTGAACACTGAAGCTTTCTTT. Protein sequence: CAGYWGLNTEAFF.

J is TRBJ1-1 and V is TRBV29-1; 7 nucleotides align to TRBD1. Germline CDR1 reads SQVTM; CDR2 reads ANQGSEA. This CDR3 has 13 residues. The ends lost 6 bases at V and 5 bases at J; junction bases unmatched: 9. The CDR3 sequence: CSVDRAVGTEAFF. The CDR3 nucleotides are TGCAGCGTAGACAGGGCAGTTGGGACTGAAGCTTTCTTT.

The rearrangement joins TRBV7-9 to TRBJ1-3, with D unresolved. CDR3 length: 14 amino acids. V was cut by 9 bases and J by 1 base, with 13 bases left in between. Germline CDR1 SEHNR, CDR2 FQNEAQ (reference sequence). The CDR3 DNA is TGTGCCAGTACCCGGAGGAGATCTGGAAACACCATATATTTT. Protein: CASTRRRSGNTIYF.

Turning to this clone: Other DNA variants within this sample encode the same CDR3. The rearrangement uses TRBV7-9 and TRBJ2-1, with 14 bases fitting TRBD2. V lost 11 bases, J lost 5 bases, and 5 bases stayed unmatched. Germline CDR1 is SEHNR and CDR2 is FQNEAQ (reference sequence). The CDR3 runs to 14 residues. In DNA, the CDR3 is TGTGCCTCCCAGGGACTAGCGGGGGACAATGAGCAGTTCTTC. Protein: CASQGLAGDNEQFF.

The chain has TRBV9 and TRBJ1-2, with a weak D call TRBD1 (5 bases). V was pared by 0 bases and J by 6 bases, with 12 bases between. The CDR3 covers 14 residues. Germline lookup yields CDR1 SGDLS and CDR2 YYNGEE. The CDR3 DNA reads as TGTGCCAGCAGCGTAGATAGGGGAGGAAATGGCTACACCTTC. Translating it yields CASSVDRGGNGYTF.

This chain joins TRBV10-3 and TRBJ1-5; TRBD1 matches 8 bases. Per germline, CDR1 ENHRY and CDR2 SYGVKD. The CDR3 extends over 16 amino acids. With 3 bases clipped from V and 9 bases from J, the junction kept 13 bases outside the gene matches. The CDR3 region is CAISDQGAPGGRPQHF. DNA of the CDR3: TGTGCCATCAGTGATCAGGGGGCGCCGGGGGGAAGGCCCCAGCATTTT.